Listed here is a single T cell receptor (beta chain). Its antigen is unknown. Use of 60 Vbeta and 13 Jbeta primers characterized the PCR. TCRdb's table, derived via immunoSEQ multiplex PCR, lists solely in-frame clones and lacks some. The sample has around 160,000 clones, 55% to 70% seen once. Germline lookup yields CDR1 MDHEN and CDR2 SYDVKM. V lost 2 bases to trimming and J lost 3 bases, with 11 bases between them. This CDR3 has 15 amino acids. The source of the sample is a study of cytomegalovirus exposure and HLA in healthy donors. Study overall: Drawn from HLA-typed donors, about 85 million unique TCRs were held in an early data release.

General study results and limits: The classifier was said to identify cytomegalovirus status with high specificity and sensitivity. Highest at DRB1 and lowest at HLA-C, TCR association rates differed among HLA loci in a later analysis. As a later analysis showed, a missense DCLRE1C variant was linked to trimming of TCR beta V- and J-genes.

The sample consisted of PBMCs. The rearrangement links TRBV28 to TRBJ1-5; D might be TRBD1 (5 bases). The TCR comes from a woman aged 40 to 50 in good health and CMV-seropositive. Here the CDR3 DNA reads TGTGCCAGCAGTTTACTCTCCAGGGACAATCAGCCCCAGCATTTT. Its protein product is CASSLLSRDNQPQHF.